The 9 T cell receptor beta chains below all came from one sample that was sequenced in a study of blood T cell repertoires in COVID-19. Libraries were prepared by immunoSEQ multiplex PCR; TCRdb keeps only in-frame clonotypes and omits some of them. The data contain about 210,000 clones, more than 75% of them singletons. The sample was peripheral blood. The receptors were gathered from a woman aged 55-75 years with COVID-19, enrolled during active disease.

This chain joins TRBV5-1 and TRBJ1-1, with 9 bases that match TRBD1. The CDR3 is 16 amino acids. The germline gives CDR1 SGHRS, CDR2 YFSETQ. J gave up 5 bases and V 0 bases, and 8 bases lay outside the gene matches. The CDR3 spells CASSLGRDRVLTEAFF. The CDR3 nucleotides are TGCGCCAGCAGCTTGGGGAGGGACAGGGTACTTACTGAAGCTTTCTTT.

The chain recombines TRBV7-3 with TRBJ2-3; TRBD2 agrees at 7 bases. J was trimmed by 4 bases and V by 5 bases; bases with no gene match: 9. The CDR3 length is 15 residues. Germline V lookup: CDR1 SGHTA, CDR2 FQGTGA. The CDR3 DNA is TGTGCCAGCAGCACTTCGACTAGCTCCCCAGATACGCAGTATTTT. Its translation: CASSTSTSSPDTQYF.

CDR3 nucleotides: TGTGCCAGCTCTCCCGGATTAGGGACAGGGGCTAACTATGGCTACACCTTC. Amino acid sequence: CASSPGLGTGANYGYTF. The J gene is TRBJ1-2, the V gene TRBV28, with 10 bases that match TRBD1. Germline V lookup: CDR1 MDHEN, CDR2 SYDVKM. Trimming at V came to 8 bases and at J to 0 bases, leaving 12 bases not matched to a gene. This CDR3 comprises 17 residues.

The J gene is TRBJ2-5, the V gene TRBV28, with TRBD1 identical over 9 bases. With 5 bases clipped from V and 3 bases from J, the junction kept 13 bases outside the gene matches. The CDR3 has 17 amino acids. Germline lookup yields CDR1 MDHEN and CDR2 SYDVKM. The CDR3 loop is CASSPLRGQGKKETQYF. The DNA of the CDR3 is TGTGCCAGCAGTCCCCTAAGGGGACAGGGAAAAAAAGAGACCCAGTACTTC.

V is TRBV2 and J is TRBJ1-1, with 10 bases fitting TRBD1. CDR1 SNHLY and CDR2 FYNNEI come from the germline V gene. CDR3 length: 16 residues. The J segment lost 6 bases and the V segment lost 6 bases, leaving 13 bases of the junction unmatched. CDR3 region: CASSSGQGTLRAEAFF. The CDR3 DNA is TGTGCCAGCAGCTCGGGACAGGGGACACTCAGGGCTGAAGCTTTCTTT.

The chain couples TRBV10-2 to TRBJ1-1; perhaps TRBD1 as D (5 bases). V was clipped by 3 bases and J by 5 bases, with 13 bases between them. The germline V gene encodes CDR1 WSHSY and CDR2 SAAADI. This CDR3 is built from 14 residues. The CDR3 region has the DNA TGCGCCAGCAGTGATCAGGACTACAGGACTGAAGCTTTCTTT. This codes for CASSDQDYRTEAFF.

The V call is TRBV19, the J call TRBJ2-2; D unclear. CDR1 is LNHDA, CDR2 SQIVND, per germline (reference sequence). V was pared by 6 bases and J by 4 bases, with 9 bases between. The CDR3 contains 13 residues. CDR3 in DNA: TGTGCCAGTAGACCCATGGCCACCGGGGAGCTGTTTTTT. This translates into CASRPMATGELFF.

J is TRBJ2-2 and V is TRBV19, with a tentative D call TRBD1 (7 bases). The germline V and J ends were trimmed by 10 bases and 4 bases, with 16 bases remaining between them. The germline gives CDR1 LNHDA, CDR2 SQIVND (reference sequence). This CDR3 contains 14 residues. The CDR3 DNA sequence: TGTGCCACCCAGGGGGGTTCGAGCACCGGGGAGCTGTTTTTT. It encodes CATQGGSSTGELFF.

The chain carries TRBV4-1 and TRBJ1-4; tentative D call: TRBD1 (6 bases). Trimming cost V 2 bases and J 8 bases, with 9 bases left between them. Germline V gene data show CDR1 as MGHRA and CDR2 as YSYEKL. This CDR3 is 13 amino acids long. The CDR3 loop reads CASSQIDREKLFF. CDR3 DNA: TGCGCCAGCAGCCAAATTGACAGGGAAAAACTGTTTTTT.